Detailed here is one T cell receptor (beta chain). Germline CDR1 and CDR2: SNHLY and FYNNEI. V dropped 9 bases and J dropped 12 bases, with 21 bases sitting between them. The CDR3 covers 14 residues. PCR involved 60 Vbeta and 13 Jbeta primers. TCRdb keeps only in-frame clones here, not all; method: immunoSEQ multiplex PCR. The sample carries about 130,000 clones, 75% to 85% recorded once. This sample is drawn from a study of cytomegalovirus exposure and HLA in healthy donors. The sample consisted of PBMCs. The J gene is TRBJ1-6, the V gene TRBV2, with D perhaps matching TRBD1 (6 bases). The clonotype comes from a man aged 45 to 65 in good health and CMV-seronegative. For the CDR3, the DNA is TGTGCCAGGGACAGCGTCGAAAGTGGCGGACCCCTCCACTTT. Translated: CARDSVESGGPLHF.